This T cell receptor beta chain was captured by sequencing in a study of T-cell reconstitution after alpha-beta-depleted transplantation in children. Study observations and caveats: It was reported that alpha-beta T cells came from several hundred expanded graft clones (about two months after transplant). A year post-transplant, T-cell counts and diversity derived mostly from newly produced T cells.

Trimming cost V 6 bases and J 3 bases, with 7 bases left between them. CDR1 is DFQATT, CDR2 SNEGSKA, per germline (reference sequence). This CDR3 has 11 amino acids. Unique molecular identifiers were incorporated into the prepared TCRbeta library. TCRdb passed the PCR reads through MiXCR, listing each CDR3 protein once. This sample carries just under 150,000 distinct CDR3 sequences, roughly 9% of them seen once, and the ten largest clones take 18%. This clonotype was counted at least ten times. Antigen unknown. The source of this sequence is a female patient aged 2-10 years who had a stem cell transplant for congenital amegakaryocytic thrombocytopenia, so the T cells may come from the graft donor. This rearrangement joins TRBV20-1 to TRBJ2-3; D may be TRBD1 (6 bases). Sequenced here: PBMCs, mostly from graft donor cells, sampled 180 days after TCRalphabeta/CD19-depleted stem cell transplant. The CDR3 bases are TGCAGTGCAACAGGGACAGATACGCAGTATTTT. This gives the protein CSATGTDTQYF.